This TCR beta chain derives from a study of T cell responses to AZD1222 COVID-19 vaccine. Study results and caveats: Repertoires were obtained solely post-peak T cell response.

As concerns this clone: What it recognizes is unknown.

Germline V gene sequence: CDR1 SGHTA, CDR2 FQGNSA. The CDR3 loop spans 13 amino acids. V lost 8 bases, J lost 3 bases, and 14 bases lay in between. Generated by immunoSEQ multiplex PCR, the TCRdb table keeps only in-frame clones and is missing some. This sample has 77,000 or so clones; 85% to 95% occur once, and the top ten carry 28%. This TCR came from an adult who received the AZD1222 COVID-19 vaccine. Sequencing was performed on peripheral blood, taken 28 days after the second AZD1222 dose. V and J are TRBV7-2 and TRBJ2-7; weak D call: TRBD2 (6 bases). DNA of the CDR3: TGTGCCAGCGTAGCGGCCGGGAACTACGAGCAGTACTTC. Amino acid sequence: CASVAAGNYEQYF.